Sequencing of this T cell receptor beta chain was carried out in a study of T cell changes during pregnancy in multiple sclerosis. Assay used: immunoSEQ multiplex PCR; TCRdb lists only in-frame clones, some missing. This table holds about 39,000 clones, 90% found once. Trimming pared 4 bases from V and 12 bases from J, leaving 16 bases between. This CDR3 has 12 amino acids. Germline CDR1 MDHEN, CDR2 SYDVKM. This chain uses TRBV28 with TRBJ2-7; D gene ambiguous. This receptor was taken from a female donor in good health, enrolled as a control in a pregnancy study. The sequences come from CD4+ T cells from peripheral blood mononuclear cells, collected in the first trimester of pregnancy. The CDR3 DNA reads TGTGCCAGCAGTTATCTTCCCATGGGCACGTACTTC. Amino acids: CASSYLPMGTYF.